The clone carrying this TCR beta chain was detected many times. The data derive from a study of neurological immune-mediated disorders. Trimming at V came to 3 bases and at J to 4 bases, leaving 3 bases not matched to a gene. CDR1 and CDR2 from the germline V gene are KGHSH and LQKENI. The CDR3 is 13 amino acids. Template-switch 5'RACE cDNA synthesis added a 10-nucleotide unique molecular identifier. In every sequencing run, more than 180 million TCR-beta sequences were generated from 15-18 subjects. TCRdb called the 5' RACE reads again in MiXCR, with one record for every CDR3 protein. The data show 25,000 to 35,000 distinct CDR3 sequences, with about an eighth seen just once and 4% to 5.5% held by the top ten. Time point in this sample: technical triplicate 2. The sorted libraries started from approximately 1 million CD4+ or CD8+ T cells.

The chain recombines TRBV18 with TRBJ2-7; 7 bases align to TRBD1. Sequencing input: CD4+ T cells from blood. This receptor was taken from a female donor with HTLV-1-associated myelopathy (HAM/TSP). CDR3 coding DNA: TGTGCCAGCTCACCCGCGACAGGGTACGAGCAGTACTTC. Translating gives CASSPATGYEQYF.